This TCR beta chain derives from a study of blood T cells in healthy people across ages. Study-wide context: Capture via template switching afforded approximately one barcoded beta molecule per two T cells.

Alongside a J-beta primer mix, a sample-barcoded 5' primer served in a second PCR lasting about 7 to 12 cycles. TCRdb re-analysed the 5' RACE reads in MiXCR, keeping a single row per CDR3 protein. This repertoire shows hundreds of thousands of distinct CDR3 sequences, 32% found once; its top ten account for roughly 15%. Study-wide points: There were more naive CD4+ cells and higher diversity in long-lived donors than in aged donors. TCR beta diversity tracked closely with naive T cell percentage.

This clonotype occurred many times. What it binds is unknown. The ends were cut back, 3 bases at V and 4 bases at J, with 12 bases in the middle. Germline assignment: CDR1 MNHNS and CDR2 SASEGT. The CDR3 loop spans 14 amino acids. This chain links TRBV6-1 with TRBJ1-2; no firm D call. The sequence was obtained from a woman over 75 in good health. The sequenced sample was blood. The CDR3 sequence is CASSEGQYTYGYTF. The CDR3 nucleotides read TGTGCCAGCAGTGAGGGCCAGTACACCTATGGCTACACCTTC.